This passage covers 19 T cell receptor beta chains from one sample sequenced in a study of shared clonotypes between healthy human individuals. The protocol was immunoSEQ multiplex PCR, while the TCRdb copy is restricted to in-frame clones and leaves out a portion. The table records around 440,000 clones, around 77% of them present only once. Material: PBMCs. These receptors came from a woman in her thirties or forties in good health. Some clones in this sample may be carry-over from other donors' samples.

J is TRBJ2-7 and V is TRBV7-2; 7 bases align to TRBD2. In germline, CDR1 is SGHTA, CDR2 FQGNSA. V lost 2 bases to trimming and J lost 1 base; unmatched junction nucleotides: 5. This CDR3 is built from 15 residues. DNA for the CDR3: TGTGCCAGCAGCTTAAGGCACGGGGGGTCCTACGAGCAGTACTTC. Amino acid sequence: CASSLRHGGSYEQYF.

The V and J genes are TRBV7-2 and TRBJ2-1; possible D gene TRBD2, 6 bases. The ends were cut back, 3 bases at V and 7 bases at J, with 10 bases in the middle. Germline CDR1 reads SGHTA; CDR2 reads FQGNSA. This CDR3 region has 13 residues. The CDR3 sequence is CASSLTRDNEQFF. DNA of the CDR3: TGTGCCAGCAGCTTGACTAGAGATAATGAGCAGTTCTTC. The entire variable domain, with the rest obtained from reference TRBV7-2 and TRBJ2-1, is as follows: GAGVSQSPSNKVTEKGKDVELRCDPISGHTALYWYRQSLGQGLEFLIYFQGNSAPDKSGLPSDRFSAERTGGSVSTLTIQRTQQEDSAVYLCASSLTRDNEQFFGPGTRLTVL.

This chain links TRBV2 with TRBJ2-1, with D perhaps matching TRBD2 (6 bases). The CDR3 spans 15 residues. V lost 4 bases, J lost 4 bases, and 14 bases lay in between. Looked up from germline, CDR1 is SNHLY and CDR2 is FYNNEI. CDR3 bases: TGTGCCAGCAGTGGAGGCGGGAAGGCTTACAATGAGCAGTTCTTC. Residues: CASSGGGKAYNEQFF.

About this clone: It differs at one base from a far larger clone, so likely a read error. This same CDR3 is encoded by further DNA sequences in the sample. DNA of the CDR3: TGTGCCAGCAGCTCACAGGGGGACACTGAAGCTTTCTTC. It translates to CASSSQGDTEAFF. The chain couples TRBV11-2 to TRBJ1-1, with 8 bases fitting TRBD1. CDR1 SGHAT and CDR2 FQNNGV come from the germline V gene. This CDR3 has 13 amino acids.

The rearrangement joins TRBV28 to TRBJ2-2; tentatively, D is TRBD1 or TRBD2 (6 bases each). The CDR3 length is 17 residues. Germline V gene lookup returns CDR1 MDHEN and CDR2 SYDVKM. The V gene lost 6 bases and the J gene lost 6 bases, with 23 bases spanning the gap. The CDR3: CASSWGGAGDRSGELFF. CDR3 sequence (DNA): TGTGCCAGCAGCTGGGGCGGGGCAGGGGATAGATCCGGGGAGCTGTTTTTT.

The CDR3 reads CASSLGGTAYEQYF. In DNA, the CDR3 is TGTGCCAGCAGCTTAGGGGGGACAGCCTACGAGCAGTACTTC. The chain combines TRBV7-6 with TRBJ2-7; 7 positions agree with TRBD1. With 1 base clipped from V and 2 bases from J, the junction kept 2 bases outside the gene matches. Germline values: CDR1 SGHVS, CDR2 FNYEAQ. The CDR3 contains 14 residues.

This clone has a handful of counts. The J gene is TRBJ2-2, the V gene TRBV7-9; 12 nucleotides line up with TRBD2. Looked up from germline, CDR1 is SEHNR and CDR2 is FQNEAQ (reference sequence). The trim removed 5 bases at V and 4 bases at J, leaving 5 bases unmatched. This CDR3 comprises 16 residues. CDR3: CASSPPGLAGTGELFF. Here the CDR3 DNA reads TGTGCCAGCAGCCCACCGGGACTAGCGGGCACCGGGGAGCTGTTTTTT.

As concerns this clone: Germline is not matched at one junction end, which may reflect a read error. The chain has TRBV25-1 and TRBJ2-7; D uncertain. The V gene's germline CDR1 is MGHDK and CDR2 SYGVNS. The CDR3 length is 14 residues. The CDR3 bases are TGTGCCACCAGTTTAGGACGGCGATGGTCCCAGCAGTACTTC. As protein: CATSLGRRWSQQYF.

In its sample, this clone was seen once. This chain connects TRBV6-5 to TRBJ2-7; D unresolved. The CDR3 length is 14 residues. From germline, CDR1 is MNHEY and CDR2 SVGAGI. Trimming pared 2 bases from V and 2 bases from J, leaving 10 bases between. The CDR3 DNA reads TGTGCCAGCAGTTACACGGCTCCACCCTACGAGCAGTACTTC. Residues: CASSYTAPPYEQYF.

CDR3 protein: CASSLATGFDEQFF. CDR3 nucleotides: TGTGCCAGCAGCTTAGCGACAGGGTTCGATGAGCAGTTCTTC. The gene calls are TRBV7-6 and TRBJ2-1, with 7 bases aligning to TRBD1. The CDR3 runs 14 residues. CDR1 is SGHVS, CDR2 FNYEAQ, per germline. V lost 0 bases to trimming and J lost 8 bases; unmatched junction nucleotides: 4.

This clone was counted a single time. The chain is built from TRBV28 and TRBJ1-2; no firm D call. Trimming pared 8 bases from V and 2 bases from J, leaving 6 bases between. The CDR3 has 11 amino acids. Germline V gene data show CDR1 as MDHEN and CDR2 as SYDVKM. The CDR3 coding sequence is TGTGCCAGCGTAGGGAACTATGGCTACACCTTC. It specifies CASVGNYGYTF.

The gene calls are TRBV9 and TRBJ1-1; D unclear. Deletions cut 0 bases from V and 1 base from J, with 7 bases between. The CDR3 has 14 residues. The germline V gene has CDR1 SGDLS and CDR2 YYNGEE. CDR3 protein: CASSVAYTNTEAFF. The CDR3 nucleotides read TGTGCCAGCAGCGTAGCTTACACGAACACTGAAGCTTTCTTT.

This sequence joins TRBV15 and TRBJ2-1; D remains unclear. The CDR3 has 14 residues. Trimming left V 4 bases short and J 4 bases short, with 11 bases between. In germline, CDR1 is LNHNV, CDR2 YYDKDF (reference sequence). CDR3: CATSMSRTYNEQFF. CDR3 DNA: TGTGCCACCAGCATGTCACGCACTTACAATGAGCAGTTCTTC.

The count of this clone is one. The chain uses TRBV6-5 and TRBJ2-7; tentative D call: TRBD1 (6 bases). CDR1 is MNHEY and CDR2 is SVGAGI in the germline V gene. Trimming stripped 5 bases from V and 3 bases from J, with 14 bases between. This CDR3 region has 14 residues. The CDR3 DNA is TGTGCCAGCAGTCCCCAGACAGGAGGCTACGAGCAGTACTTC. The encoded protein is CASSPQTGGYEQYF.

On this clone: It may be a read error: a sequence one base away is much more abundant. The chain carries TRBV7-3 and TRBJ2-3; 7 nucleotides line up with TRBD2. From germline, CDR1 is SGHTA and CDR2 FQGTGA. Germline trimming cut 0 bases from V and 4 bases from J; bases unmatched to any gene: 7. There are 16 residues in the CDR3. The CDR3 DNA is TGTGCCAGCAGCTTAACGGGAGGGGCGAGCGCAGATACGCAGTATTTT. Translating gives CASSLTGGASADTQYF.

Worth noting for this clone: A far larger clone is one nucleotide away, so this likely arose from a read error. This chain joins TRBV2 and TRBJ2-7; D possibly corresponds to TRBD2 (6 bases). The CDR3 is made up of 13 amino acids. From germline, CDR1 is SNHLY and CDR2 FYNNEI. V shed 4 bases and J shed 2 bases, with 9 bases lying between them. The CDR3 coding sequence is TGTGCCAGCAGTGCGGGAGAGGCCTACGAGCAGTACTTC. This translates into CASSAGEAYEQYF.

Here the CDR3 reads CSVTTSGKETQYF. CDR3 nucleotide sequence: TGCAGCGTTACGACTAGCGGGAAAGAGACCCAGTACTTC. This chain joins TRBV29-1 and TRBJ2-5; 11 bases align to TRBD2. The CDR3 loop spans 13 amino acids. Germline values: CDR1 SQVTM, CDR2 ANQGSEA. Unmatched junction bases numbered 2, after V lost 5 bases and J lost 3 bases.

Comments on this clone: This clone may be a read error of a much larger clone one base away. This chain connects TRBV5-6 to TRBJ1-4; TRBD1 agrees at 8 bases. The germline V gene has CDR1 SGHDT and CDR2 YYEEEE. This CDR3 is 16 amino acids long. The chain's CDR3 is CASSLSTGAASEKLLF. The CDR3 DNA follows: TGTGCCAGCAGCTTATCGACAGGGGCCGCAAGCGAAAAACTGCTTTTT.

This clone was found many times. The rearrangement joins TRBV19 to TRBJ1-2; 12 bases are a match to TRBD1. The CDR3 runs 16 residues. Unmatched junction bases numbered 10, after V lost 4 bases and J lost 7 bases. From germline, CDR1 is LNHDA and CDR2 SQIVND (reference sequence). CDR3 protein: CASSTHAGTGGGGYTF. CDR3 sequence (DNA): TGTGCCAGTAGTACGCATGCCGGGACAGGGGGCGGTGGCTACACCTTC.